This T cell receptor beta chain was documented in a study of neurological immune-mediated disorders. General study results and limits: One related-CDR3 cluster, which may be a signature, held the repertoires of 18 of 34 multiple sclerosis patients after phylogenetic grouping. The greatest TCR clonal expansion appeared in HTLV-1-associated myelopathy and the smallest, falling below healthy controls, in multiple sclerosis. Because no CDR3 amino acid sequences were shared across subjects by expanded clones, private repertoires were suggested in all groups.

5'RACE employing 10-nucleotide random UMIs yielded the cDNA. TCRdb analysed the 5' RACE reads with MiXCR anew, one entry per CDR3 protein. The sample consists of 66,000 or so distinct CDR3 sequences, around 5.2% of them appearing once. This clonotype was seen many times. Its antigen remains unidentified. The source is a woman younger than 45 with multiple sclerosis. Sequencing was carried out using PBMCs.

The CDR3 region is CAWSVTGAYEQFF. In DNA, the CDR3 is TGTGCCTGGAGTGTAACCGGGGCGTATGAGCAGTTCTTC. The gene calls are TRBV30 and TRBJ2-1; D is tentatively TRBD1 or TRBD2 (5 bases each). V lost 0 bases and J 8 bases, leaving 11 bases between the germline ends. The CDR3 runs 13 residues. CDR1 is GTSNPN, CDR2 SVGIG, per germline (reference sequence).